A selection of T cell receptor beta chains follows, all from one sample in a study of cytomegalovirus exposure and HLA in healthy donors. Libraries were prepared by immunoSEQ multiplex PCR; TCRdb keeps only in-frame clonotypes and omits some of them. This sample has some 270,000 clones, with 85% to 95% found just once. The specimen sequenced was PBMCs. The receptor source for this set is a girl aged 2-10 years in good health and CMV-seronegative. The CDR3 runs from the conserved cysteine through the conserved F or W. Fields, in order: V gene, D gene, J gene, CDR3 DNA, CDR3 protein. A D gene is named only where the DNA matches it firmly.

TRBV27	.	TRBJ1-1	TGTGCCAGCGCAATGTCCGTGGGGCGCACTGAAGCTTTCTTT	CASAMSVGRTEAFF
TRBV10-3	TRBD1	TRBJ1-5	TGTGCCATCAGTGAGGGACAGGGGGCCGGCAATCAGCCCCAGCATTTT	CAISEGQGAGNQPQHF
TRBV7-2	TRBD2	TRBJ2-3	TGTGCCAGCGCCCTTCCGGGGCGGGAGATTTGGGGGCAGTATTTT	CASALPGREIWGQYF
TRBV30	.	TRBJ2-1	TGTGCCTGGAGTGTAGAACCTGGACTAAATGAGCAGTTCTTC	CAWSVEPGLNEQFF
TRBV6-1	.	TRBJ2-6	TGTGCCAGCAGTGAAGTCGCGACACCTCACCCCTCTGGGGCCAACGTCCTGACTTTC	CASSEVATPHPSGANVLTF
TRBV30	TRBD2	TRBJ2-5	TGTGCCTGGAGTCACGAGACTAGCGGGGGGCGGACCCAGTACTTC	CAWSHETSGGRTQYF
TRBV30	TRBD1	TRBJ2-3	TGTGCCCACGGGACAGGGGGCGCAGATACGCAGTATTTT	CAHGTGGADTQYF
TRBV6-5	.	TRBJ2-2	TGTGCCAGCACTGAGGGACTCAACACCGGGGAGCTGTTTTTT	CASTEGLNTGELFF
TRBV4-1	.	TRBJ1-4	TGCGCCAGCAGCGCCCTATTTAATGAAAAACTGTTTTTT	CASSALFNEKLFF
TRBV7-7	.	TRBJ2-5	TGTGCTAGCAGCTTAGCGCCCGGCCAAGAGACCCAGTACTTC	CASSLAPGQETQYF
TRBV18	TRBD2	TRBJ2-1	TGTGCCAGCTCACCCCCCGGGGGGGAGAGGGGGAATGAGCAGTTCTTC	CASSPPGGERGNEQFF
TRBV2	TRBD1	TRBJ2-2	TGTGCCAGCAAACGACAGGGATTGGTCGGGGAGCTGTTTTTT	CASKRQGLVGELFF
TRBV10-3	TRBD2	TRBJ2-1	TGTGCCACCGGACTAGCGGGGGCCAATGAGCAGTTCTTC	CATGLAGANEQFF
TRBV14	.	TRBJ1-1	TGTGCCAGCAGCCAAGTCTTAGGGGACTGGACTGAAGCTTTCTTT	CASSQVLGDWTEAFF